What follows are 6 T cell receptor beta chains derived from one specimen sequenced in a study of shared clonotypes between healthy human individuals. Sequencing used immunoSEQ multiplex PCR; TCRdb keeps in-frame clones, though not all of them. The sample shows 1 million to 1.2 million clones, 60% to 85% of them seen only once. The specimen sequenced was memory CD4+ T cells from PBMCs. Subset noted: CD45RA-negative fraction. The receptors here all came from a man in his late teens or twenties in good health. Some clones in this sample may be carry-over from other donors' samples.

This clone was counted only a few times. This chain joins TRBV5-1 and TRBJ2-5; TRBD1 matches 8 bases. Germline CDR1 SGHRS, CDR2 YFSETQ. CDR3 length: 15 amino acids. V was pared by 4 bases and J by 6 bases, with 11 bases of the junction left unmatched. The DNA of the CDR3 is TGCGCCAGCAGCCCCGAGCCAGACAGGGGAAAGACCCAGTACTTC. It is translated as CASSPEPDRGKTQYF.

This chain uses TRBV19 with TRBJ1-2; D might be TRBD1 (5 bases). CDR3 length: 14 residues. Germline V gene sequence: CDR1 LNHDA, CDR2 SQIVND (reference sequence). V lost 3 bases, J lost 4 bases, and 12 bases lay in between. The CDR3 here is CASSIRDGLYGYTF. The CDR3 bases are TGTGCCAGTAGTATCCGGGACGGTCTCTATGGCTACACCTTC.

A note on this clone: The sample holds other DNA sequences that translate to the same CDR3. The chain uses TRBV5-1 and TRBJ1-4, with TRBD1 matching 9 bases. Looked up from germline, CDR1 is SGHRS and CDR2 is YFSETQ. The trim removed 4 bases at V and 8 bases at J, leaving 6 bases unmatched. This CDR3 contains 14 residues. CDR3 amino acids: CASSLGTGREKLFF. The DNA for the CDR3 is TGCGCCAGCAGCCTCGGGACAGGGCGAGAAAAACTGTTTTTT.

V is TRBV7-8 and J is TRBJ2-2; 7 bases line up with TRBD2. Trimming cost V 9 bases and J 2 bases; bases outside gene matches: 6. Germline V gene sequence: CDR1 SGHVS, CDR2 FQNEAQ. This CDR3 region has 14 residues. CDR3 protein: CASLGAGNTGELFF. The CDR3 DNA follows: TGTGCCAGTTTGGGAGCGGGAAACACCGGGGAGCTGTTTTTT.

The chain recombines TRBV5-4 with TRBJ1-5; 9 nucleotides align to TRBD1. Germline V gene data show CDR1 as SGHNT and CDR2 as YYREEE (reference sequence). Trimming removed 2 bases from V and 10 bases from J; junction bases left unmatched: 7. CDR3 length: 14 residues. For the CDR3, the DNA is TGTGCCAGCAGCTTACAGGGGGCTCGGGGTCCCCAGCATTTT. The encoded protein is CASSLQGARGPQHF.

The rearrangement joins TRBV18 to TRBJ1-5; 8 nucleotides match TRBD1. Germline values: CDR1 KGHSH, CDR2 LQKENI. J gave up 4 bases and V 2 bases, and 4 bases lay outside the gene matches. The CDR3 contains 15 residues. This CDR3 is CASSPNTGGNQPQHF. DNA for the CDR3: TGTGCCAGCTCACCAAATACAGGGGGAAATCAGCCCCAGCATTTT.